This T cell receptor (beta chain) is from a study of T-cell reconstitution after alpha-beta-depleted transplantation in children. Study-wide results and caveats: Surviving recipient cells, namely T cells and thymic progenitors, were the source of high day-60 TCRbeta diversity in some patients. Once a year had passed after transplant, T-cell counts and diversity came mostly from newly produced T cells. About two months after transplant, alpha-beta T cells reportedly came from several hundred expanded graft clones.

This clonotype was found a few times. Its cognate antigen is unknown. The junction shows a germline mismatch at one end, possibly a read error. For TCRbeta, the library was prepared with unique molecular identifiers. TCRdb recomputed calls from the PCR reads with MiXCR, one row per CDR3 protein. This table has 300,000 to 350,000 distinct CDR3 sequences, approximately 23% appearing once. CDR3 length equals 11 residues. The TCR comes from a male patient between 5 and 17 years old who had a stem cell transplant for acute lymphoblastic leukemia, so the T cells may come from the graft donor. The V call is TRBV12-3 or TRBV12-4, the J call TRBJ1-3, with unresolved D. Sequenced material: PBMCs, mostly from graft donor cells, taken 180 days after TCRalphabeta/CD19-depleted stem cell transplant. This CDR3 reads CASSYRLGIDF. CDR3 DNA: TGTGCCAGCAGCTATCGATTGGGGATAGATTTT.